The clone carrying this TCR beta chain was seen once. The data originate from a study of blood T cell repertoires in COVID-19. Sequencing was performed with immunoSEQ multiplex PCR; in TCRdb, only in-frame clones are kept and a portion is missing. The sample includes approximately 240,000 clones, about nine tenths of them seen just once. Germline V gene lookup returns CDR1 MGHDK and CDR2 SYGVNS. The CDR3 length is 11 residues. Trimming removed 4 bases at V and 6 bases at J, with 6 bases between. This clonotype was sampled from a woman aged 25 to 39 with acute COVID-19. The specimen was PBMCs or T cells enriched from blood (not recorded which). The chain couples TRBV25-1 to TRBJ1-1; no definite D call. The CDR3 DNA follows: TGTGCCAGCAGTGTAGTGTCTGAAGCTTTCTTT. Amino acids: CASSVVSEAFF.